The 16 T cell receptor beta chains below come from one sample, sequenced in a study of blood T cell repertoires in COVID-19. Profiling relied on immunoSEQ multiplex PCR, and the TCRdb table lists in-frame clones only, not all of them. The sample has over 100,000 clones, around 84% seen once. What was sequenced was peripheral blood. The source is a woman of 80 years or more with active or convalescent COVID-19.

The chain is built from TRBV27 and TRBJ2-7, with 11 bases aligning to TRBD1. This CDR3 contains 15 residues. V was clipped by 6 bases and J by 2 bases; unmatched bases: 6. Germline values: CDR1 MNHEY, CDR2 SMNVEV (reference sequence). The CDR3 DNA follows: TGTGCCAGCAGCACACCGGGACAGGGGGCCTACGAGCAGTACTTC. This encodes CASSTPGQGAYEQYF.

This clone has a single count. The rearrangement links TRBV4-1 to TRBJ2-4; 13 bases agree with TRBD2. This CDR3 spans 20 amino acids. J gave up 0 bases and V 1 base, and 9 bases lay outside the gene matches. Germline V CDR1 and CDR2: MGHRA, YSYEKL. The CDR3 region is CASSQVGLAGSRLAKNIQYF. The CDR3 nucleotides read TGCGCCAGCAGCCAAGTGGGACTAGCGGGAAGCCGACTAGCCAAAAACATTCAGTACTTC.

The V call is TRBV6-6, the J call TRBJ1-4; D is possibly TRBD1 (5 bases). The CDR3 is made up of 17 amino acids. V was pared by 5 bases and J by 1 base, with 17 bases between. The germline CDR1 and CDR2 sequences are MNHNY and SVGAGI (reference sequence). DNA for the CDR3: TGTGCCAGCAGTCGCTCCGGACGACAGAGAACTAATGAAAAACTGTTTTTT. Translation: CASSRSGRQRTNEKLFF.

This chain connects TRBV5-1 to TRBJ2-5; 9 bases fit TRBD1. The germline V gene has CDR1 SGHRS and CDR2 YFSETQ. This CDR3 has 14 amino acids. V shed 2 bases and J 5 bases; nucleotides not matched to a gene: 4. The CDR3 nucleotides read TGCGCCAGCAGCTTCCTACAGGGGGCGGAGACCCAGTACTTC. It yields the protein CASSFLQGAETQYF.

The CDR3 is CASSDPSFSGYTF. CDR3 nucleotides: TGTGCCAGCAGCGACCCCAGTTTTAGCGGCTACACCTTC. This chain links TRBV9 with TRBJ1-2; D gene ambiguous. Germline CDR1 and CDR2: SGDLS and YYNGEE. The CDR3 loop spans 13 amino acids. Trimming removed 3 bases at V and 8 bases at J, with 14 bases between. Full variable domain (missing parts from reference TRBV9 and TRBJ1-2): DSGVTQTPKHLITATGQRVTLRCSPRSGDLSVYWYQQSLDQGLQFLIQYYNGEERAKGNILERFSAQQFPDLHSELNLSSLELGDSALYFCASSDPSFSGYTFGSGTRLTVV.

A single count supports this clone. This chain links TRBV28 with TRBJ2-3; the match to TRBD2 covers 7 bases. The V segment lost 1 base and the J segment 7 bases; nucleotides outside the gene matches: 8. The CDR3 extends over 15 amino acids. From germline, CDR1 is MDHEN and CDR2 SYDVKM. The CDR3 nucleotides read TGTGCCAGCAGTTTATTGGCGGGAGATGGGAATACGCAGTATTTT. Its translation: CASSLLAGDGNTQYF.

The chain employs TRBV9 and TRBJ1-4; D perhaps matches TRBD1 (5 bases). Per the germline V gene, CDR1 is SGDLS and CDR2 is YYNGEE. CDR3 length: 15 residues. V was clipped by 0 bases and J by 4 bases, with 10 bases between them. The CDR3 coding sequence is TGTGCCAGCAGCGTAGGACCCAGGGTTAATGAAAAACTGTTTTTT. It yields the protein CASSVGPRVNEKLFF.

This clone was observed once. The V call is TRBV5-1, the J call TRBJ1-4, with a tentative D call TRBD1 (6 bases). The CDR3 extends over 14 amino acids. CDR1 is SGHRS and CDR2 is YFSETQ in the germline V gene. V was cut by 4 bases and J by 6 bases, with 13 bases left in between. The CDR3 sequence: CASSPDRVYEKLFF. Here the CDR3 DNA reads TGCGCCAGCAGCCCGGACAGAGTTTATGAAAAACTGTTTTTT. Full variable domain (rest looked up from reference TRBV5-1 and TRBJ1-4): KAGVTQTPRYLIKTRGQQVTLSCSPISGHRSVSWYQQTPGQGLQFLFEYFSETQRNKGNFPGRFSGRQFSNSRSEMNVSTLELGDSALYLCASSPDRVYEKLFFGSGTQLSVL.

This clone appeared a few times. The gene calls are TRBV5-1 and TRBJ1-1; D not resolved. The V end lost 0 bases, the J end lost 3 bases, and 18 bases lay between the germline ends. The germline gives CDR1 SGHRS, CDR2 YFSETQ. This CDR3 contains 17 residues. DNA of the CDR3: TGCGCCAGCAGCTTGGGAATGAAGGGCGGCGGGTACACTGAAGCTTTCTTT. Its protein product is CASSLGMKGGGYTEAFF. Drawing the rest from reference TRBV5-1 and TRBJ1-1, the complete variable domain is KAGVTQTPRYLIKTRGQQVTLSCSPISGHRSVSWYQQTPGQGLQFLFEYFSETQRNKGNFPGRFSGRQFSNSRSEMNVSTLELGDSALYLCASSLGMKGGGYTEAFFGQGTRLTVV.

This chain joins TRBV3-1 (or the pseudogene TRBV3-2) and TRBJ2-1; D is possibly TRBD2 (5 bases). Germline V gives CDR1 LGHDT, CDR2 YNNKEL (reference sequence). The CDR3 covers 14 residues. With 6 bases removed from V and 0 bases from J, the gap between germline ends came to 9 bases. The CDR3 bases are TGTGCCAGCAGTCGGGGAAGCTCCTACAATGAGCAGTTCTTC. Translating gives CASSRGSSYNEQFF.

The gene calls are TRBV25-1 and TRBJ1-5; D perhaps matches TRBD1 (6 bases). Germline loops: CDR1 MGHDK, CDR2 SYGVNS. This CDR3 region has 13 residues. The V and J ends lost 10 bases and 1 base respectively, with 11 bases between them. CDR3 amino acids: CAIKGGSNQPQHF. CDR3 sequence (DNA): TGTGCCATTAAAGGGGGAAGCAATCAGCCCCAGCATTTT. The variable domain in full, completed from reference TRBV25-1 and TRBJ1-5, reads EADIYQTPRYLVIGTGKKITLECSQTMGHDKMYWYQQDPGMELHLIHYSYGVNSTEKGDLSSESTVSRIRTEHFPLTLESARPSHTSQYLCAIKGGSNQPQHFGDGTRLSIL.

V usage is TRBV4-2 and J usage is TRBJ2-1; D may be TRBD2 (5 bases). Germline V gives CDR1 LGHNA, CDR2 YNFKEQ. Between the trimmed V and J ends, which lost 4 bases and 6 bases, there was a span of 13 bases. This CDR3 spans 14 amino acids. The CDR3 sequence is CASSPGLARNEQFF. CDR3 DNA sequence: TGTGCCAGCAGCCCAGGTCTAGCCCGCAATGAGCAGTTCTTC.

This clone occurred a few times. The rearrangement joins TRBV4-1 to TRBJ2-5, with D possibly being TRBD1 (6 bases). CDR1 is MGHRA, CDR2 YSYEKL, per germline. CDR3 length equals 13 residues. V was cut by 6 bases and J by 2 bases, with 10 bases left in between. The CDR3 is CASSRQVQETQYF. The CDR3 DNA reads TGCGCCAGCAGTCGACAGGTACAAGAGACCCAGTACTTC.

CDR3 protein: CASSESGGGPEETQYF. The CDR3 coding sequence is TGCGCCAGCAGTGAGTCCGGGGGAGGGCCGGAGGAGACCCAGTACTTC. The chain uses TRBV10-1 and TRBJ2-5; the match to TRBD2 covers 7 bases. V lost 0 bases, J lost 5 bases, and 9 bases stayed unmatched. The CDR3 covers 16 residues. Germline V gene sequence: CDR1 WNHNN, CDR2 SYGVQD (reference sequence).

This clone has a handful of counts. DNA of the CDR3: TGTGCCAGCAGTTTCATGCGGTGGGGCCATGGTAATTCACCCCTCCACTTT. Translated: CASSFMRWGHGNSPLHF. This chain uses TRBV27 with TRBJ1-6, with a weak D call TRBD1 (5 bases). This CDR3 is built from 17 residues. Trimming took 3 bases from V and 6 from J, leaving 18 bases between them. Germline lookup yields CDR1 MNHEY and CDR2 SMNVEV (reference sequence).

V is TRBV7-2 and J is TRBJ2-2, with 7 bases aligning to TRBD2. The V gene end was trimmed by 4 bases and the J gene end by 2 bases; junction bases not matched to a gene: 7. CDR1 is SGHTA, CDR2 FQGNSA, per germline. The CDR3 runs to 16 residues. The CDR3 loop reads CASSWGGTANTGELFF. The CDR3 nucleotides are TGTGCCAGCAGCTGGGGGGGAACGGCAAACACCGGGGAGCTGTTTTTT.